The rows below give T cell receptor beta chains drawn from one sample of a study of patients and donors after allogeneic stem cell transplantation. One entry per CDR3 protein results from TCRdb running MiXCR on the RT-PCR reads. The table includes around 200,000 distinct CDR3 sequences, around two fifths detected once. Material: blood, either unsorted or a sorted T cell fraction (not recorded which). The receptors derive from a human donor who was either an allogeneic HSCT recipient or a stem cell or donor lymphocyte infusion donor (not recorded which). It is not recorded whose cells these are; they may come from a transplant donor. CDR3s include the opening cysteine and the closing phenylalanine or tryptophan. A D gene is named only where the DNA matches it firmly. Some rows have no size entry. The others give once, few or many, or a class for an expanded clone.

>-|TRBJ2-3|-|TRBV20-1
TGCAGTGCTAGAGATCTTTTAGGACGTAAGCAGTATTTT
CSARDLLGRKQYF
>-|TRBJ1-1|-|TRBV6-2/TRBV6-3
TGTGCCAGCAGCCGGGGGGGGGAAGCTTTCTTT
CASSRGGEAFF
>-|TRBJ1-2|-|TRBV19
TGTGCCAGTAGTATCAGGACCGCTCCCAACTATGGCTACACCTTC
CASSIRTAPNYGYTF
>-|TRBJ2-7|-|TRBV4-1
TGCGCCAGCAGCCAAGTCGGGGGACAAGGATACGAGCAGTACTTC
CASSQVGGQGYEQYF
>-|TRBJ1-6|-|TRBV7-3
TGTGCCAGCAGCTTAACAGGGGGGAAAGGATCACCCCTCCACTTT
CASSLTGGKGSPLHF
>-|TRBJ2-1|TRBD2|TRBV7-2
TGTGCCAGCAGCGCTGGACTAGCGGCCTACAATGAGCAGTTCTTC
CASSAGLAAYNEQFF
>-|TRBJ1-2|-|TRBV5-1
TGCGCCGGGGGAGACAGGCCCATTAACTATGGCTACACCTTC
CAGGDRPINYGYTF
>few|TRBJ2-5|-|TRBV25-1
TGTGCCAGCGACGGTGACGGTGTGCGCCAAGAGACCCAGTACTTC
CASDGDGVRQETQYF
>once|TRBJ2-1|TRBD2|TRBV28
TGTGCCAGCAGTATGCTTGCGGGGGGGCTGGATGAGCAGTTCTTC
CASSMLAGGLDEQFF
>-|TRBJ1-1|-|TRBV5-1
TGCGCCAGCAGATCCCAGGGATACACTGAAGCTTTCTTT
CASRSQGYTEAFF
>-|TRBJ1-4|TRBD1|TRBV6-6
TGTGCCAGCAGACTCGACAGGGATAGAGAAAAACTGTTTTTT
CASRLDRDREKLFF
>many|TRBJ2-2|-|TRBV4-1
TGCGCCAGCAGCGACAAGTGGGGACAGAACACCGGGGAGCTGTTTTTT
CASSDKWGQNTGELFF
>-|TRBJ2-5|-|TRBV11-2
TGTGCCAGCAGCTTAAATTATGCCCAAGAGACCCAGTACTTC
CASSLNYAQETQYF
>few|TRBJ1-2|TRBD1|TRBV27
TGTGCCAGCAGTGGACTCGGGACAGGAATCTATGGCTACACCTTC
CASSGLGTGIYGYTF
>-|TRBJ2-3|-|TRBV28
TGTGCCAGCAGTTTAGGTACTAGCTTGGGCACAGATACGCAGTATTTT
CASSLGTSLGTDTQYF
>few|TRBJ1-6|-|TRBV6-2/TRBV6-3
TGTGCCAGCAGCCCCAAGAAGGGGGGAGGATCACCCCTCCACTTT
CASSPKKGGGSPLHF
>-|TRBJ2-7|-|TRBV6-1
TGTGCCAGCAGGAACAACCATGCCGGGATCTCCTACGAGCAGTACTTC
CASRNNHAGISYEQYF
>-|TRBJ2-2|TRBD1|TRBV5-1
TGCGCCAGCAGCGGTGGGACAGGATGGACCGGGGAGCTGTTTTTT
CASSGGTGWTGELFF
>-|TRBJ1-4|-|TRBV5-1
TGCGCCAGCAGCTTGAGGAGACCAACTAATGAAAAACTGTTTTTT
CASSLRRPTNEKLFF
>-|TRBJ1-4|-|TRBV20-1
TGCAGTGCTAGGCGCCCGGGACTAGGGGCTAATGAAAAACTGTTTTTT
CSARRPGLGANEKLFF
>once|TRBJ2-7|TRBD1|TRBV6-6
TGTGCCAGCTCGGACAGGGGGAATTACGAGCAGTACTTC
CASSDRGNYEQYF
>-|TRBJ1-1|TRBD1|TRBV5-1
TGCGCCAGCAGCGCAGGGACAGCGAACACTGAAGCTTTCTTT
CASSAGTANTEAFF
>once|TRBJ2-1|TRBD2|TRBV12-3/TRBV12-4
TGTGCCAGCAGTCCATTTGGAGCGGGGGGGGTCGATGAGCAGTTCTTC
CASSPFGAGGVDEQFF
>-|TRBJ1-4|-|TRBV7-9
TGTGCCAGCAGCCATCGGACAGCCGCGAAGGAAAAACTGTTTTTT
CASSHRTAAKEKLFF
>-|TRBJ1-2|-|TRBV12-3/TRBV12-4
TGTGCCAGCAGGGAGGGCCGCTATGGCTACACCTTC
CASREGRYGYTF
>-|TRBJ2-5|-|TRBV24-1
TGTGCCACCAGTGATTCCTCGACTAAACGGGTAGGGACCCAGTACTTC
CATSDSSTKRVGTQYF